The 3 T cell receptor beta chains below all came from one sample that was sequenced in a study of control samples from healthy donors and cancer patients. Only in-frame clones appear in the TCRdb table, and some are missing; sequencing was by immunoSEQ multiplex PCR. The sample consists of under 90,000 clones, around 92% of them appearing once. The sample taken for sequencing was blood. The receptors originated from a woman aged 60-75 years in good health.

The chain is built from TRBV15 and TRBJ2-5; the match to TRBD2 covers 12 bases. This CDR3 has 16 amino acids. Germline values: CDR1 LNHNV, CDR2 YYDKDF (reference sequence). Losses at the gene ends were 0 bases for V and 2 bases for J; bases not matched to a gene: 1. This CDR3 reads CATSRDLAGGQETQYF. CDR3 coding DNA: TGTGCCACCAGCAGAGATCTAGCGGGAGGGCAAGAGACCCAGTACTTC. The complete variable domain, with remaining parts taken from reference TRBV15 and TRBJ2-5, reads DAMVIQNPRYQVTQFGKPVTLSCSQTLNHNVMYWYQQKSSQAPKLLFHYYDKDFNNEADTPDNFQSRRPNTSFCFLDIRSPGLGDTAMYLCATSRDLAGGQETQYFGPGTRLLVL.

The genes are TRBV18 and TRBJ1-2; a weak D match, TRBD1 (5 bases). The CDR3 runs to 14 residues. Trimming cost V 0 bases and J 8 bases, with 13 bases left between them. Germline loops: CDR1 KGHSH, CDR2 LQKENI. In DNA form, the CDR3 reads TGTGCCAGCTCACCACCCTCCAGGGTCTACGGCTACACCTTC. Protein product: CASSPPSRVYGYTF.

This chain connects TRBV3-1 (or the pseudogene TRBV3-2) to TRBJ2-7; 11 bases fit TRBD2. Germline-derived CDR1 and CDR2 are LGHDT and YNNKEL (reference sequence). The CDR3 consists of 15 residues. The V gene end was trimmed by 8 bases and the J gene end by 1 base; junction bases not matched to a gene: 7. The CDR3: CASLGLAGGSYEQYF. DNA for the CDR3: TGTGCCAGCCTGGGGTTAGCGGGAGGGTCCTACGAGCAGTACTTC.